These 14 T cell receptor beta chains share one sample of origin, sequenced in a study of cytomegalovirus exposure and HLA in healthy donors. The PCR employed 60 Vbeta primers together with 13 Jbeta primers. TCRdb's table, derived via immunoSEQ multiplex PCR, lists solely in-frame clones and lacks some. This sample has roughly 150,000 clones, with 70% to 85% found just once. The source material was PBMCs. The source of these receptors is a male donor in good health and CMV-seronegative.

The chain has TRBV7-2 and TRBJ2-1; 8 bases are shared with TRBD2. Germline CDR1 and CDR2: SGHTA and FQGNSA. V was pared by 2 bases and J by 5 bases, with 5 bases of the junction left unmatched. The CDR3 has 15 amino acids. The CDR3 nucleotides are TGTGCCAGCAGCTTACAAGCGGGGGTAAACAATGAGCAGTTCTTC. It specifies CASSLQAGVNNEQFF.

This clone was counted a few times. This chain links TRBV30 with TRBJ2-3, with 11 positions matching TRBD2. This CDR3 spans 16 amino acids. Germline CDR1 is GTSNPN and CDR2 is SVGIG (reference sequence). J was trimmed by 2 bases and V by 2 bases; bases with no gene match: 6. The CDR3: CAWSPGTSGTTDTQYF. Written as DNA, the CDR3 is TGTGCCTGGAGTCCCGGGACTAGCGGAACCACAGATACGCAGTATTTT.

This clone was counted a few times. The chain uses TRBV18 and TRBJ2-5, with D possibly TRBD1 on 6 matching bases. The CDR3 is made up of 13 amino acids. Germline V gene sequence: CDR1 KGHSH, CDR2 LQKENI. V lost 3 bases and J lost 2, with 7 bases in between. The CDR3 spells CASSPTGQETQYF. CDR3 in DNA: TGTGCCAGCTCACCGACAGGTCAAGAGACCCAGTACTTC.

The V gene is TRBV11-3, the J gene TRBJ2-1, with no clear D. The V end lost 2 bases, the J end lost 3 bases, and 14 bases lay between the germline ends. Germline V gene data show CDR1 as SGHNT and CDR2 as YENEEA. The CDR3 sequence is 16 residues long. As DNA, the CDR3 is TGTGCCAGCAGCTTATCTGCGCCGGCAGGCTACAATGAGCAGTTCTTC. Translating gives CASSLSAPAGYNEQFF.

This chain joins TRBV6-1 and TRBJ1-3, with D possibly being TRBD1 (5 bases). V lost 4 bases, J lost 0 bases, and 10 bases lay in between. This CDR3 contains 15 residues. Germline values: CDR1 MNHNS, CDR2 SASEGT. The CDR3 region is CASSGQDNSGNTIYF. The CDR3 DNA follows: TGTGCCAGCAGTGGGCAGGACAACTCTGGAAACACCATATATTTT.

The chain uses TRBV7-2 and TRBJ2-5, with a weak D call TRBD2 (6 bases). V lost 0 bases and J lost 1, with 12 bases in between. CDR1 SGHTA and CDR2 FQGNSA come from the germline V gene. The CDR3 loop spans 16 amino acids. The CDR3 DNA sequence: TGTGCCAGCAGCTTAGCGCGGGGTAGCGGCCAAGAGACCCAGTACTTC. Protein sequence: CASSLARGSGQETQYF.

The chain employs TRBV7-8 and TRBJ2-4; TRBD2 aligns across 12 bases. Trimming removed 6 bases from V and 1 base from J; junction bases left unmatched: 10. Germline V gives CDR1 SGHVS, CDR2 FQNEAQ. This CDR3 is built from 18 residues. CDR3: CASSTGTSGPIAKNIQYF. CDR3 DNA: TGTGCCAGCAGTACTGGGACTAGCGGGCCGATCGCCAAAAACATTCAGTACTTC.

The chain's CDR3 is CASSTGWGRAIQYF. The CDR3 DNA reads as TGTGCCAGCAGCACCGGGTGGGGGAGGGCCATTCAGTACTTC. This chain joins TRBV6-1 and TRBJ2-4; the match to TRBD2 covers 7 bases. The CDR3 sequence is 14 residues long. The J segment lost 9 bases and the V segment lost 6 bases, leaving 11 bases of the junction unmatched. The V gene's germline CDR1 is MNHNS and CDR2 SASEGT.

The CDR3 sequence is CASTPGVAGVAEQYF. CDR3 DNA sequence: TGTGCCAGTACCCCCGGGGTAGCGGGAGTAGCGGAGCAGTACTTC. The chain is built from TRBV7-2 and TRBJ2-5; the match to TRBD2 covers 9 bases. The CDR3 length is 15 residues. J was trimmed by 11 bases and V by 9 bases; bases with no gene match: 19. Per germline, CDR1 SGHTA and CDR2 FQGNSA.

The V and J genes are TRBV6-5 and TRBJ1-5; 9 bases fit TRBD1. Germline V gene lookup returns CDR1 MNHEY and CDR2 SVGAGI. With V trimmed by 0 bases and J by 7 bases, 4 bases remained unmatched. The CDR3 is made up of 15 amino acids. CDR3 in DNA: TGTGCCAGCAGTTACTCCCGGACAGGGGACCAGCCCCAGCATTTT. Encoded protein: CASSYSRTGDQPQHF.

The chain has TRBV4-2 and TRBJ1-3; no clear D. This CDR3 contains 16 residues. Germline CDR1 and CDR2: LGHNA and YNFKEQ. The V gene lost 1 base and the J gene lost 0 bases, with 10 bases spanning the gap. This CDR3 reads CASSQVLRDSGNTIYF. The CDR3 region has the DNA TGTGCCAGCAGCCAAGTACTCCGAGACTCTGGAAACACCATATATTTT.

The chain combines TRBV7-2 with TRBJ1-5, with D possibly matching TRBD1 (6 bases). CDR1 SGHTA and CDR2 FQGNSA come from the germline V gene. Trimming removed 5 bases at V and 5 bases at J, with 13 bases between. The CDR3 runs 14 residues. For the CDR3, the DNA is TGTGCCAGCAGCCCGGGACACCGAGATCAGCCCCAGCATTTT. Translating it yields CASSPGHRDQPQHF.

The rearrangement joins TRBV7-6 to TRBJ2-2, with a possible D match to TRBD2 (6 bases). Germline V gene data show CDR1 as SGHVS and CDR2 as FNYEAQ. This CDR3 comprises 16 residues. The V end was cut by 1 base, the J end by 6 bases, with 15 bases between. The CDR3 loop reads CASSLVLAIYAGELFF. As DNA, the CDR3 is TGTGCCAGCAGCTTAGTACTAGCTATTTATGCCGGGGAGCTGTTTTTT.

The genes are TRBV6-1 and TRBJ1-2, with unresolved D. Germline-derived CDR1 and CDR2 are MNHNS and SASEGT. Trimming pared 10 bases from V and 5 bases from J, leaving 17 bases between. There are 13 residues in the CDR3. The CDR3 DNA reads TGTGCCACTACTAGGAGTGGGGAATATGGCTACACCTTC. Protein product: CATTRSGEYGYTF.